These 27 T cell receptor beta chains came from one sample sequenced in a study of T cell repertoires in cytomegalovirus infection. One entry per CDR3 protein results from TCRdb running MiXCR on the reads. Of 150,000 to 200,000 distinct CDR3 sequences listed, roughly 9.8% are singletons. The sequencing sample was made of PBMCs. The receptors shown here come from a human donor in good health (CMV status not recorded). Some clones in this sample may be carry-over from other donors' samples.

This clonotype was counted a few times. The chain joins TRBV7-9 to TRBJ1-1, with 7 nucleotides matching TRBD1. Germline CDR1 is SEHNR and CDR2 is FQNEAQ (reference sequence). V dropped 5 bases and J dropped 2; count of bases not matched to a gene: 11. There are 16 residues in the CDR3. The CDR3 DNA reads TGTGCCAGCAGCCCTAGACGGGGACAGAAAAACACTGAAGCTTTCTTT. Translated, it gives CASSPRRGQKNTEAFF.

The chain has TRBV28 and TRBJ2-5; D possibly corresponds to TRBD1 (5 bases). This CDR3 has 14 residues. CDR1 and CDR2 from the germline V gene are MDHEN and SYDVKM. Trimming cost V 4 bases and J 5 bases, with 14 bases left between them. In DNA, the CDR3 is TGTGCCAGCAGTTCTTCAGGGTTTTCGGAGACCCAGTACTTC. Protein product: CASSSSGFSETQYF.

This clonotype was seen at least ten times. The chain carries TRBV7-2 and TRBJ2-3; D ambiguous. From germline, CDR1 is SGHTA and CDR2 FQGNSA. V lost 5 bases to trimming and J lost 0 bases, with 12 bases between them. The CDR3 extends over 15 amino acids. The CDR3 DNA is TGTGCCAGCAGCCCGAGGCTGACTAGCACAGATACGCAGTATTTT. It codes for CASSPRLTSTDTQYF. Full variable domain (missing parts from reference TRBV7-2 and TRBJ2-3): GAGVSQSPSNKVTEKGKDVELRCDPISGHTALYWYRQSLGQGLEFLIYFQGNSAPDKSGLPSDRFSAERTGGSVSTLTIQRTQQEDSAVYLCASSPRLTSTDTQYFGPGTRLTVL.

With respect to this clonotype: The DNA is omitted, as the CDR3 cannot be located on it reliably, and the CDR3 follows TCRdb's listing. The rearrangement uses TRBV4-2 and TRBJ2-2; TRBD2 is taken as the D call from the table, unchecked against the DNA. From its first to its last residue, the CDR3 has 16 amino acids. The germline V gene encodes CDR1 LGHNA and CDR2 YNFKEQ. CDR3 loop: CASSSSAGGMSGELFF.

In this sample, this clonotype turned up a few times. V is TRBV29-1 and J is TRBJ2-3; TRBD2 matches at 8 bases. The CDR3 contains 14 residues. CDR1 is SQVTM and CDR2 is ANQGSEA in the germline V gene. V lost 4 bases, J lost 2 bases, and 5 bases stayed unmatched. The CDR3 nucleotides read TGCAGCGTTGGCACTAGCGGATTCACAGATACGCAGTATTTT. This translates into CSVGTSGFTDTQYF.

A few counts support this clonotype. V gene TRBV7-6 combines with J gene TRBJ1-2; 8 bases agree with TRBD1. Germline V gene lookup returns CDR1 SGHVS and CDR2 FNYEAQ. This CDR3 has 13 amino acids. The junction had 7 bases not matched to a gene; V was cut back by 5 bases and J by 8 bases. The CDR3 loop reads CASSNGQGGGYTF. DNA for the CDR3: TGTGCCAGCAGCAATGGACAGGGCGGCGGCTACACCTTC.

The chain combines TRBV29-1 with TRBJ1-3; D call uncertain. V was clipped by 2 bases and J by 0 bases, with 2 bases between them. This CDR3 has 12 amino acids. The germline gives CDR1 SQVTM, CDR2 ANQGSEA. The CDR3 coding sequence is TGCAGCGTTGAATCCTCTGGAAACACCATATATTTT. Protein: CSVESSGNTIYF.

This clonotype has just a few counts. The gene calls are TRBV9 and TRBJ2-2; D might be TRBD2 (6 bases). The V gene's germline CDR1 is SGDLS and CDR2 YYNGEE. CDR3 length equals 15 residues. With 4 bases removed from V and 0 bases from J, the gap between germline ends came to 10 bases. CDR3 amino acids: CASSPWTTNTGELFF. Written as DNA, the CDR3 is TGTGCCAGCAGCCCATGGACTACGAACACCGGGGAGCTGTTTTTT.

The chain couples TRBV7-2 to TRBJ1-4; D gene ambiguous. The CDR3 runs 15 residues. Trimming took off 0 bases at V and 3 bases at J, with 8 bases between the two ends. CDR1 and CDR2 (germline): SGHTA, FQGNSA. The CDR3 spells CASSLAAASNEKLFF. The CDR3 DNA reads TGTGCCAGCAGCTTAGCGGCAGCCTCTAATGAAAAACTGTTTTTT.

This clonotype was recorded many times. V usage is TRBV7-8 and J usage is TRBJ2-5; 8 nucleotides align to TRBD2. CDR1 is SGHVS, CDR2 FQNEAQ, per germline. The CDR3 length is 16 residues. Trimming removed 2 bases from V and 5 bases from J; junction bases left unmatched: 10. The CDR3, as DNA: TGTGCCAGCAGCTTAAATTTCGGGGGGGATAAGGAGACCCAGTACTTC. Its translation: CASSLNFGGDKETQYF.

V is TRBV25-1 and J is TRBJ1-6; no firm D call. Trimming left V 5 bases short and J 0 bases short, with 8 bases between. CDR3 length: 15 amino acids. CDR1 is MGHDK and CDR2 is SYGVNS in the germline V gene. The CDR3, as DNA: TGTGCCAGCAGTCATGGAAGCTCCTATAATTCACCCCTCCACTTT. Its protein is CASSHGSSYNSPLHF.

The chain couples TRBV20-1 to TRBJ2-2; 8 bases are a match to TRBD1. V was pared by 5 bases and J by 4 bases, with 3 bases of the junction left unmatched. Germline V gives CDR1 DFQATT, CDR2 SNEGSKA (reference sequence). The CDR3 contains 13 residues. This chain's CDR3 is CSADRGGTGELFF. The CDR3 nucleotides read TGCAGTGCTGACAGGGGCGGCACCGGGGAGCTGTTTTTT.

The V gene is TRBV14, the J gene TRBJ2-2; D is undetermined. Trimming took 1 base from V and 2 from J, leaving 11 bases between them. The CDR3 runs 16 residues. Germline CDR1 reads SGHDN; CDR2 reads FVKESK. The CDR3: CASSQARLQNTGELFF. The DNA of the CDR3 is TGTGCCAGCAGCCAAGCGCGGCTTCAAAACACCGGGGAGCTGTTTTTT.

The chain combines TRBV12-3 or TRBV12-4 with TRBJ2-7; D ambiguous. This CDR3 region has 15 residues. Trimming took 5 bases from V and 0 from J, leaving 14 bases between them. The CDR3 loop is CASSKQKKLSYEQYF. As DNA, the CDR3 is TGTGCCAGCAGTAAACAAAAGAAACTCTCCTACGAGCAGTACTTC.

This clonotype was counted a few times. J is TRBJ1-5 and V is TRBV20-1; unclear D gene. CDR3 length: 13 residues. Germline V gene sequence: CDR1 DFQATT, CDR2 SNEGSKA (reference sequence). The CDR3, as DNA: TGCGGGCTGGCTTTAGGAAAAGGGCAGCCCCAGCATTTT. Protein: CGLALGKGQPQHF.

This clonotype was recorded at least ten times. The CDR3, as DNA: TGTGCCAGCAGCTTAGCGGGCATATACGAGCAGTACTTC. Amino acid sequence: CASSLAGIYEQYF. This sequence joins TRBV7-2 and TRBJ2-7; D gene unclear. This CDR3 region has 13 residues. Trimming removed 0 bases from V and 4 bases from J, with 7 bases in between. Germline V gives CDR1 SGHTA, CDR2 FQGNSA.

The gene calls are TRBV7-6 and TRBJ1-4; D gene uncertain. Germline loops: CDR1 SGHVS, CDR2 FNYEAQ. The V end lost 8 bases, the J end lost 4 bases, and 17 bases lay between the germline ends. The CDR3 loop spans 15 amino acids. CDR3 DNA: TGTGCCAGCCAAAAAGAGTGGGTAAATAATGAAAAACTGTTTTTT. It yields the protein CASQKEWVNNEKLFF.

CDR3 loop: CASSFKDQETQYF. The CDR3 coding sequence is TGTGCCAGCAGTTTTAAGGATCAAGAGACCCAGTACTTC. The rearrangement joins TRBV27 to TRBJ2-5; D remains unclear. The germline V and J ends were trimmed by 3 bases and 2 bases, with 7 bases remaining between them. This CDR3 comprises 13 residues. CDR1 and CDR2 (germline): MNHEY, SMNVEV (reference sequence).

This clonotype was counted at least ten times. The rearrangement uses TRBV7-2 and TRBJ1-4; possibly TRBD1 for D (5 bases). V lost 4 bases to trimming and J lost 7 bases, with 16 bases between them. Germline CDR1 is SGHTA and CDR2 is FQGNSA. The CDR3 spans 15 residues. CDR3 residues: CASSSRVVASEKLFF. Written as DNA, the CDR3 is TGTGCCAGCAGCTCCAGGGTAGTAGCTAGTGAAAAACTGTTTTTT.

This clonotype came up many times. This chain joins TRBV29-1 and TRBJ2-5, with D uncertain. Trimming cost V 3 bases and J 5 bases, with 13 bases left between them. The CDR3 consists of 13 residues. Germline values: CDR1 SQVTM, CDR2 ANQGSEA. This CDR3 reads CSVDLKFGETQYF. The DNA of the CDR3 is TGCAGCGTTGATCTGAAGTTTGGCGAGACCCAGTACTTC.

DNA of the CDR3: TGCAGTGCTCCACGATCAACTAGCGTCCACGAGCAGTACTTC. Encoded protein: CSAPRSTSVHEQYF. The chain joins TRBV20-1 to TRBJ2-7, with TRBD2 matching over 7 bases. Germline loops: CDR1 DFQATT, CDR2 SNEGSKA (reference sequence). V dropped 5 bases and J dropped 5; count of bases not matched to a gene: 12. The CDR3 extends over 14 amino acids.

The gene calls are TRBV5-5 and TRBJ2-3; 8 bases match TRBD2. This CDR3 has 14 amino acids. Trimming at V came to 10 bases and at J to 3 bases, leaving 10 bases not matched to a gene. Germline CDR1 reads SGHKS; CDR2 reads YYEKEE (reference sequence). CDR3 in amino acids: CACTGGVVTDTQYF. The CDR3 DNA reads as TGTGCCTGCACGGGGGGGGTTGTAACAGATACGCAGTATTTT.

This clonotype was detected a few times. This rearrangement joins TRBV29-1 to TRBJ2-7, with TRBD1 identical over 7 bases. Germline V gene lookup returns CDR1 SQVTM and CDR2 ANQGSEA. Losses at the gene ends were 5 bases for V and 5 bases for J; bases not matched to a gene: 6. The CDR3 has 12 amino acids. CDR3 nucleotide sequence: TGCAGCGTTAAACTCGGGACAGACGAGCAGTACTTC. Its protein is CSVKLGTDEQYF.

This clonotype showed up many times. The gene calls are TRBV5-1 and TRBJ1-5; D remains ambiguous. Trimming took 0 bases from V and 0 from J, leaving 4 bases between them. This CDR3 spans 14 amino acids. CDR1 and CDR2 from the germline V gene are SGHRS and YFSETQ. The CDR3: CASSLGVSNQPQHF. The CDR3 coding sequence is TGCGCCAGCAGCTTGGGGGTTAGCAATCAGCCCCAGCATTTT.

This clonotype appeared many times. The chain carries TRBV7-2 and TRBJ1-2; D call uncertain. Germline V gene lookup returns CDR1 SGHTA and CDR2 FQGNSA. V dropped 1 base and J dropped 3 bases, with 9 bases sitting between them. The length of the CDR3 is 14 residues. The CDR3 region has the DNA TGTGCCAGCAGCTTAGGGGCCCTTTACTATGGCTACACCTTC. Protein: CASSLGALYYGYTF. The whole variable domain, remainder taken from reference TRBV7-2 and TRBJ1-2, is GAGVSQSPSNKVTEKGKDVELRCDPISGHTALYWYRQSLGQGLEFLIYFQGNSAPDKSGLPSDRFSAERTGGSVSTLTIQRTQQEDSAVYLCASSLGALYYGYTFGSGTRLTVV.

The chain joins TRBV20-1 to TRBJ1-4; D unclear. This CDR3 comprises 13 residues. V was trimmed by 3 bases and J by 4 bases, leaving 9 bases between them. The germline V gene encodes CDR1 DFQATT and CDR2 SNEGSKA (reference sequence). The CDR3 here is CSASERVNEKLFF. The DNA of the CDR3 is TGCAGTGCTAGTGAACGGGTTAATGAAAAACTGTTTTTT.

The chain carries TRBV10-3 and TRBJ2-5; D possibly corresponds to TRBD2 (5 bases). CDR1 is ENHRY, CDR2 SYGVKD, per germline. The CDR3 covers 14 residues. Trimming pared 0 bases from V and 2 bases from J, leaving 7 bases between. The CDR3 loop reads CAISESRGQETQYF. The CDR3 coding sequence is TGTGCCATCAGTGAGTCCCGGGGTCAAGAGACCCAGTACTTC.